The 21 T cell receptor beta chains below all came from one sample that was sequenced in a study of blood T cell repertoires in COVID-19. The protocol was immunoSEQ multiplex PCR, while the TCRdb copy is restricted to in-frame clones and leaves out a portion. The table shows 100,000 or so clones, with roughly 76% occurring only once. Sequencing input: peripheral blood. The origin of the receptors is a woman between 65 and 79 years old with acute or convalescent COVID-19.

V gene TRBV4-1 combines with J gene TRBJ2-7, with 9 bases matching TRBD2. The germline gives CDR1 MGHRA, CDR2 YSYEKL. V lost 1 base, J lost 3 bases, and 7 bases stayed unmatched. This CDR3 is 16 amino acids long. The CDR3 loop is CASSQALAGEVYEQYF. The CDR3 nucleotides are TGCGCCAGCAGCCAAGCCTTAGCGGGAGAGGTCTACGAGCAGTACTTC.

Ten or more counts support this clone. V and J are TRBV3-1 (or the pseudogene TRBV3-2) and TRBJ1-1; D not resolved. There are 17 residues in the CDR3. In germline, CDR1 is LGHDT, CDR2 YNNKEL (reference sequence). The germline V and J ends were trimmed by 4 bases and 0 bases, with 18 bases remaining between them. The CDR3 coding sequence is TGTGCCAGCAGCCGTGAGCAGACCAGTCGGGTGAACACTGAAGCTTTCTTT. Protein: CASSREQTSRVNTEAFF.

CDR3 nucleotide sequence: TGCGCCAGCAGCTTGGCCGGACAGATTTATGGCTACACCTTC. Its protein product is CASSLAGQIYGYTF. The V call is TRBV5-1, the J call TRBJ1-2, with D possibly TRBD1 on 6 matching bases. Germline assignment: CDR1 SGHRS and CDR2 YFSETQ. This CDR3 spans 14 amino acids. Trimming shortened V by 0 bases and J by 5 bases, and 11 bases separated the two germline ends.

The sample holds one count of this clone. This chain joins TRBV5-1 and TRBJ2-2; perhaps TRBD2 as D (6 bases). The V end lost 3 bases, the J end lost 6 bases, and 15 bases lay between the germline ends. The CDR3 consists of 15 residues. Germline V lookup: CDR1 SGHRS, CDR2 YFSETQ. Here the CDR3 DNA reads TGCGCCAGCAGCTCCGGGACCTCGGGGGCCGGGGAGCTGTTTTTT. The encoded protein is CASSSGTSGAGELFF.

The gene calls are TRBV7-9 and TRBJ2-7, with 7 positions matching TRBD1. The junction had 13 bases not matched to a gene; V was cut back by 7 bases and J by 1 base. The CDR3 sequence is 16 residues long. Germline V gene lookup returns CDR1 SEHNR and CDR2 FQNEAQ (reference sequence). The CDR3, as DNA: TGTGCCAGCACCTTGCTACTAGGGGGCCGGTCCTACGAGCAGTACTTC. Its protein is CASTLLLGGRSYEQYF.

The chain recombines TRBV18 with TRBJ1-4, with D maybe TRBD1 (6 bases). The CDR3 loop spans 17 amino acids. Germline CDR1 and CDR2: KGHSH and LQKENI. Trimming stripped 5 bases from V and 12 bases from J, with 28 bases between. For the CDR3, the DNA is TGTGCCAGCTCATCCGACTTAATTACAGGGATGCTTGGAGAACTGTTTTTT. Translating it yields CASSSDLITGMLGELFF.

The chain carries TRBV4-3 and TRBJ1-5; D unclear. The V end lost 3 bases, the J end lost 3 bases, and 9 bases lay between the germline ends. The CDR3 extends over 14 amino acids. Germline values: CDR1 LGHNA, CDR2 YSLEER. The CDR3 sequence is CASSQRVDNQPQHF. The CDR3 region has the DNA TGCGCCAGCAGCCAGAGGGTGGACAATCAGCCCCAGCATTTT.

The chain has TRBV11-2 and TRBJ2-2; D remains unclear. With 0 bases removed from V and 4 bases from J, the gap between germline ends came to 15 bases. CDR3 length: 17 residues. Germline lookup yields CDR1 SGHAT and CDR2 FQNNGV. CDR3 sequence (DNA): TGTGCCAGCAGCTTAGATGCGGAGACTCGACTCACCGGGGAGCTGTTTTTT. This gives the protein CASSLDAETRLTGELFF.

CDR3 sequence: CAFPGQGISGNTIYF. CDR3 nucleotides: TGTGCCTTTCCGGGACAGGGGATATCTGGAAACACCATATATTTT. This chain connects TRBV7-9 to TRBJ1-3, with TRBD1 matching 10 bases. Germline CDR1 SEHNR, CDR2 FQNEAQ (reference sequence). The CDR3 has 15 residues. J was trimmed by 1 base and V by 11 bases; bases with no gene match: 8.

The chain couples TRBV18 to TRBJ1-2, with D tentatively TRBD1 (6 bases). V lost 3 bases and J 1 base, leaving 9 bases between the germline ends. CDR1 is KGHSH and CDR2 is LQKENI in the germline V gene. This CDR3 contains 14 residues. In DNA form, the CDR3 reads TGTGCCAGCTCACCTGGACAGAGTAACTATGGCTACACCTTC. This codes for CASSPGQSNYGYTF.

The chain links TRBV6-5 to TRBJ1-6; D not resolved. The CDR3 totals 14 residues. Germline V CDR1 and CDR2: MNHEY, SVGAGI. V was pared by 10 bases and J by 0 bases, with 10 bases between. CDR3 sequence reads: CATGRSSYNSPLHF. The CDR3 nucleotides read TGTGCCACGGGTCGCAGCTCCTATAATTCACCCCTCCACTTT.

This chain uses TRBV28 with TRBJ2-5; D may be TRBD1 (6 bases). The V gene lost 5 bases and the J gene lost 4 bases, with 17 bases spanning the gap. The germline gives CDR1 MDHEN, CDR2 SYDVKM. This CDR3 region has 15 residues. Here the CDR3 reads CASSTGNRVGETQYF. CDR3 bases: TGTGCCAGCAGTACCGGCAACAGGGTAGGAGAGACCCAGTACTTC.

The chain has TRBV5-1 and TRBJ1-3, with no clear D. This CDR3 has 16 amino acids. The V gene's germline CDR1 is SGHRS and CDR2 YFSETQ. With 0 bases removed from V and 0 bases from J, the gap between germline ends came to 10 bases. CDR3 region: CASSLEGTVSGNTIYF. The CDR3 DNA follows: TGCGCCAGCAGCTTGGAAGGAACAGTCTCTGGAAACACCATATATTTT.

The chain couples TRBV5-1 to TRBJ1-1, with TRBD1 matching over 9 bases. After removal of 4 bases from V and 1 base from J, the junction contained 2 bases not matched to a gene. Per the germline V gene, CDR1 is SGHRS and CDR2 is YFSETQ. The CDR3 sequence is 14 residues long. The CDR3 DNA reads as TGCGCCAGCAGCCCGACAGGGGGGAACACTGAAGCTTTCTTT. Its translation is CASSPTGGNTEAFF.

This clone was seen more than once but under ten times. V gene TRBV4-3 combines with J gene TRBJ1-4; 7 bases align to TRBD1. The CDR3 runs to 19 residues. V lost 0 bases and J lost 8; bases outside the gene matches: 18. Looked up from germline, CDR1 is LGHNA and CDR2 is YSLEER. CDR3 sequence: CASSQDRQQGPNRREKLFF. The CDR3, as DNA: TGCGCCAGCAGCCAAGATCGGCAACAGGGGCCAAACCGCCGGGAAAAACTGTTTTTT.

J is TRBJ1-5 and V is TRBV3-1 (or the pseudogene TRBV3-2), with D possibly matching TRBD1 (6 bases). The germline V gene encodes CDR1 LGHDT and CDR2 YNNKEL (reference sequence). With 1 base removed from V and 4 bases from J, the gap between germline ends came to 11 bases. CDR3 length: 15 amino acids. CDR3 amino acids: CASSQGGTPNQPQHF. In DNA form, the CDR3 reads TGTGCCAGCAGCCAAGGGGGGACACCGAATCAGCCCCAGCATTTT.

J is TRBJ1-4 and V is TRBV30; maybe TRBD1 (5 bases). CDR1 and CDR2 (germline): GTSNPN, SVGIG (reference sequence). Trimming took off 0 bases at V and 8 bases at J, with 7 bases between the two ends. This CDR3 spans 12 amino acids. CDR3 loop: CAWSVRGEKLFF. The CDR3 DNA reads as TGTGCCTGGAGTGTACGGGGGGAAAAACTGTTTTTT.

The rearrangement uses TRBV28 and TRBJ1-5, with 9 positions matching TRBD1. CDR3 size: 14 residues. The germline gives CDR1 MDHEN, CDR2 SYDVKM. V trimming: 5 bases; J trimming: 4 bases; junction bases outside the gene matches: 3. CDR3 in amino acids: CASSAGTGNQPQHF. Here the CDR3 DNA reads TGTGCCAGCAGTGCCGGGACAGGGAATCAGCCCCAGCATTTT.

The CDR3 region has the DNA TGTGCCAGCAGTGACAGGGAGACCCCCACCCAGTACTTC. Protein: CASSDRETPTQYF. The gene calls are TRBV11-3 and TRBJ2-5, with 7 bases identical to TRBD1. Germline CDR1 is SGHNT and CDR2 is YENEEA. The CDR3 runs to 13 residues. V gave up 6 bases and J gave up 8 bases; unmatched junction bases: 9. Supplemented by reference TRBV11-3 and TRBJ2-5, the full variable domain reads EAGVVQSPRYKIIEKKQPVAFWCNPISGHNTLYWYLQNLGQGPELLIRYENEEAVDDSQLPKDRFSAERLKGVDSTLKIQPAELGDSAVYLCASSDRETPTQYFGPGTRLLVL.

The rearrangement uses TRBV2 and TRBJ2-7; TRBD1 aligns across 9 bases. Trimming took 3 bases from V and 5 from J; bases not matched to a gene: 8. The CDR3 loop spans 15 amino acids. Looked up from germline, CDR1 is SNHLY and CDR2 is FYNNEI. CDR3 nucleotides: TGTGCCAGCAGTGATCCGGGACAGGGAGCTAACGAGCAGTACTTC. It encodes CASSDPGQGANEQYF.

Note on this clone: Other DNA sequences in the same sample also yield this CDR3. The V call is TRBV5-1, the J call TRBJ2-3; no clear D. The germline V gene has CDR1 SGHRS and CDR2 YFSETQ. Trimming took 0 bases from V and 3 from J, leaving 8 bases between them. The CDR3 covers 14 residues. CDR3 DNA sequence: TGCGCCAGCAGCTTGGGAGCTAGGACAGATACGCAGTATTTT. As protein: CASSLGARTDTQYF.